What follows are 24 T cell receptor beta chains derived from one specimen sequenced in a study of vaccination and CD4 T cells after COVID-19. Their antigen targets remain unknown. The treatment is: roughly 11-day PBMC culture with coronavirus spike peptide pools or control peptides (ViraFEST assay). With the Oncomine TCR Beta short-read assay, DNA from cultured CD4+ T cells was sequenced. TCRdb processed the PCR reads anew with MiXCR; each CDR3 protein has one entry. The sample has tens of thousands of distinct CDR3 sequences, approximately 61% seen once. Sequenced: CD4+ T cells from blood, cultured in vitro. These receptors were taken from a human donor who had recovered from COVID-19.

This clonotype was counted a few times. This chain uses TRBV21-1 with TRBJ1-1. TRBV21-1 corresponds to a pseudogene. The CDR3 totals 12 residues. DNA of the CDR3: TGTGCCAGCCGTGGATTGAACACTGAAGCTTTCTTT. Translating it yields CASRGLNTEAFF.

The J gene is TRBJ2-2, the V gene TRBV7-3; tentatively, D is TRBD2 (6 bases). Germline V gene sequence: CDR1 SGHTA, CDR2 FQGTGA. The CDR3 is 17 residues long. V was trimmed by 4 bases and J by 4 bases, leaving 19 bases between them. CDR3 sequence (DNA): TGTGCCAGCAGCTCTCTCGTCCTGGAGGGACGCACCGGGGAGCTGTTTTTT. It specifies CASSSLVLEGRTGELFF.

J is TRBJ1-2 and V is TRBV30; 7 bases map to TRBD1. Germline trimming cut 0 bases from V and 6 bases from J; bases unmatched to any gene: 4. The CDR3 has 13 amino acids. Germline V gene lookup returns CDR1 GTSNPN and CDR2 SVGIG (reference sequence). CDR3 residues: CAWSVKGANGYTF. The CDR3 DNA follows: TGTGCCTGGAGTGTGAAGGGGGCGAATGGCTACACCTTC.

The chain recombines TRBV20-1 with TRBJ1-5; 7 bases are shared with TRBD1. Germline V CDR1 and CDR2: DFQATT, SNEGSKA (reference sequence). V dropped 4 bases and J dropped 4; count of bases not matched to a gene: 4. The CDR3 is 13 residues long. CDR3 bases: TGCAGTGCTACGGGACAGTTAAATCAGCCCCAGCATTTT. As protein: CSATGQLNQPQHF.

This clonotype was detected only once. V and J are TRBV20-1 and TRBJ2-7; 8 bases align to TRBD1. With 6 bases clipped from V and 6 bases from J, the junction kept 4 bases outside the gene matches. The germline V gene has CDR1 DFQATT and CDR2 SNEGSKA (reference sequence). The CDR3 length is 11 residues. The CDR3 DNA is TGCAGTGCCCAGGACAGGGTCGAGCAGTACTTC. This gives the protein CSAQDRVEQYF.

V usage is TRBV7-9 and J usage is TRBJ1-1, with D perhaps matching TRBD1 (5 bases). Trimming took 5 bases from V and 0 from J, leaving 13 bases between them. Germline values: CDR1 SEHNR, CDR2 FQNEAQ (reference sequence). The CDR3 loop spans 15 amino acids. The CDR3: CASSPSLGVNTEAFF. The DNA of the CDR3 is TGTGCCAGCAGCCCTTCGTTGGGGGTGAACACTGAAGCTTTCTTT.

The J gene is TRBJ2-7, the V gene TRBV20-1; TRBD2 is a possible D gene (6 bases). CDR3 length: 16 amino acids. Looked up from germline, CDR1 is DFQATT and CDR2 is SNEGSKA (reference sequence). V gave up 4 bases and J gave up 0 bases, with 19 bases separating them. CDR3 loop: CSATDPGTGSSYEQYF. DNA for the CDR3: TGCAGTGCTACCGACCCTGGGACTGGGAGCTCCTACGAGCAGTACTTC.

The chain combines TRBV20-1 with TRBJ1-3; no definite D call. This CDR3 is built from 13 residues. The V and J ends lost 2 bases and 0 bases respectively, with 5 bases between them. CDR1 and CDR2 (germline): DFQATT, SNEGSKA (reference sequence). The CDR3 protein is CSARSVSGNTIYF. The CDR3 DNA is TGCAGTGCTAGATCCGTCTCTGGAAACACCATATATTTT.

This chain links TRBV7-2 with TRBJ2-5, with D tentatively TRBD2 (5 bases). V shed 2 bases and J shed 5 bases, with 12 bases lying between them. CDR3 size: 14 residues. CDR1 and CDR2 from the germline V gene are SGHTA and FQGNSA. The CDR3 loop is CASSLTRSTETQYF. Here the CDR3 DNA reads TGTGCCAGCAGCTTAACTAGATCTACCGAGACCCAGTACTTC. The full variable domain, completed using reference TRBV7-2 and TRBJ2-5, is GAGVSQSPSNKVTEKGKDVELRCDPISGHTALYWYRQSLGQGLEFLIYFQGNSAPDKSGLPSDRFSAERTGGSVSTLTIQRTQQEDSAVYLCASSLTRSTETQYFGPGTRLLVL.

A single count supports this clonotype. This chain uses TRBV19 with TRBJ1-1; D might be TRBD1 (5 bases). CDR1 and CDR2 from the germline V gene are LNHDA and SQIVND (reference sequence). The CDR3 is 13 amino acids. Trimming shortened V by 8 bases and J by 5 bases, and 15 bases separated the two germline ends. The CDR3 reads CASVGGARTEAFF. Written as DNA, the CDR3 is TGTGCCAGTGTTGGCGGGGCAAGGACTGAAGCTTTCTTT.

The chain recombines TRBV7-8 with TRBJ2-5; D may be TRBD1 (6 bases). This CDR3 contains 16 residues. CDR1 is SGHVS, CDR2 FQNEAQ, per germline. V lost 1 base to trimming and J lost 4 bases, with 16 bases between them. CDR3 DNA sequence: TGTGCCAGCAGCTTAGGTTCCAGGGGCCTCGGAGAGACCCAGTACTTC. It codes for CASSLGSRGLGETQYF.

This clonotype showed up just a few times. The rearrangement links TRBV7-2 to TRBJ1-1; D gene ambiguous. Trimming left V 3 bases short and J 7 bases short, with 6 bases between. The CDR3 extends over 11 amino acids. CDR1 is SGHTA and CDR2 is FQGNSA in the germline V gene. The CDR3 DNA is TGTGCCAGCAGCTTCGCCGGTGAAGCTTTCTTT. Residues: CASSFAGEAFF.

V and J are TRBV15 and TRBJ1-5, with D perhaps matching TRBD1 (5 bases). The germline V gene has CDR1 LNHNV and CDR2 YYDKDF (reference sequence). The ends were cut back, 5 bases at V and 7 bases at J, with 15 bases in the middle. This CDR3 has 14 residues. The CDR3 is CATSLGGAGQPQHF. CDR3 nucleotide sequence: TGTGCCACCAGCTTAGGTGGGGCTGGGCAGCCCCAGCATTTT.

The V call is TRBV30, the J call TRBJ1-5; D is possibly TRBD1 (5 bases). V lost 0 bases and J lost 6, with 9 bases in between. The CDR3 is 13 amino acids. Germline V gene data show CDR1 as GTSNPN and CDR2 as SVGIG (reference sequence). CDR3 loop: CAWSVKGSQPQHF. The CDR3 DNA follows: TGTGCCTGGAGTGTAAAGGGGAGTCAGCCCCAGCATTTT.

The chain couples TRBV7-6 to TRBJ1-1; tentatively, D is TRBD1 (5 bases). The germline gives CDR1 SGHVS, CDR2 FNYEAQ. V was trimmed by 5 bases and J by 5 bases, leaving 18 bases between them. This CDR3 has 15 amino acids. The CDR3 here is CASSQRTSQRTEAFF. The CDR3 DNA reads TGTGCCAGCAGCCAGAGGACATCCCAGAGGACTGAAGCTTTCTTT. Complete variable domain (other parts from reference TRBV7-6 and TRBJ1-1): GAGVSQSPRYKVTKRGQDVALRCDPISGHVSLYWYRQALGQGPEFLTYFNYEAQQDKSGLPNDRFSAERPEGSISTLTIQRTEQRDSAMYRCASSQRTSQRTEAFFGQGTRLTVV.

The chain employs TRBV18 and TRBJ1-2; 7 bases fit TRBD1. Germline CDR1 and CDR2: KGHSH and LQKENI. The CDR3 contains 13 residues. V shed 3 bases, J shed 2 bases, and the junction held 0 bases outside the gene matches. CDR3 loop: CASSPGQNYGYTF. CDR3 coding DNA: TGTGCCAGCTCACCGGGACAGAACTATGGCTACACCTTC.

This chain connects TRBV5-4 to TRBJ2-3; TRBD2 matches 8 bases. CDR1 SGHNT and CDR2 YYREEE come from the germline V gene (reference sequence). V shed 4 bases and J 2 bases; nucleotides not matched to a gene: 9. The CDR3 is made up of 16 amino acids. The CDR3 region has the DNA TGTGCCAGCAGCCACGGTAGCGGGACAACCACAGATACGCAGTATTTT. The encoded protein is CASSHGSGTTTDTQYF.

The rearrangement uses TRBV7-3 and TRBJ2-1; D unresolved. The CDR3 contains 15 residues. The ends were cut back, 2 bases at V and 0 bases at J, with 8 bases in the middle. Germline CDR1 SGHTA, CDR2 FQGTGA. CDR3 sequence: CASSLDGSSYNEQFF. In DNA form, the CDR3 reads TGTGCCAGCAGCTTAGATGGTAGCTCCTACAATGAGCAGTTCTTC.

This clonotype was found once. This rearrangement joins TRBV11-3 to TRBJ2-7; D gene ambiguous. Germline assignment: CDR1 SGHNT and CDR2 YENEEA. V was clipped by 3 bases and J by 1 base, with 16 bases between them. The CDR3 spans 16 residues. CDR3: CASSLRPSSASYEQYF. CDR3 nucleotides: TGTGCCAGCAGCTTGAGACCTTCGAGCGCTTCCTACGAGCAGTACTTC.

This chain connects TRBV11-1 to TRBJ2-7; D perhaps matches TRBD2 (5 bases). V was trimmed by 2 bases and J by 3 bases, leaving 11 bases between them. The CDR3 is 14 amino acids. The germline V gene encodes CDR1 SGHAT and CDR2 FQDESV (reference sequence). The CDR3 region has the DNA TGTGCCAGCAGCTTACTTCGACGGGGCTACGAGCAGTACTTC. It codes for CASSLLRRGYEQYF.

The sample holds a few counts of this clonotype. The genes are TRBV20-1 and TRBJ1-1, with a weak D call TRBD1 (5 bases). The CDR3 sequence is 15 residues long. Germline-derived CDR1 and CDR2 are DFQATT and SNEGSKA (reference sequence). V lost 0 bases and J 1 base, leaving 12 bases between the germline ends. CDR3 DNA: TGCAGTGCTAGAGAACCGGGACGGAGGAACACTGAAGCTTTCTTT. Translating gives CSAREPGRRNTEAFF.

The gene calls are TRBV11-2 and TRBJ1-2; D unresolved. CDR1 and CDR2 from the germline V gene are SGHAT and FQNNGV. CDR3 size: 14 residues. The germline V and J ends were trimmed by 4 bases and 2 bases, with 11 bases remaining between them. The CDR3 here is CASSWRRGNYGYTF. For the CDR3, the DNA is TGTGCCAGCAGCTGGCGTCGAGGGAACTATGGCTACACCTTC.

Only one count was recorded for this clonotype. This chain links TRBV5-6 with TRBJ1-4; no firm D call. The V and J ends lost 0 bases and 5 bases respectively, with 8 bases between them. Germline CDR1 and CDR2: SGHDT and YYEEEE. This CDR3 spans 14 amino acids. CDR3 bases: TGTGCCAGCAGCTTGGTTGGTATCAATGAAAAACTGTTTTTT. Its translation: CASSLVGINEKLFF. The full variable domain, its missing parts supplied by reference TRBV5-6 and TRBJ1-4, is DAGVTQSPTHLIKTRGQQVTLRCSPKSGHDTVSWYQQALGQGPQFIFQYYEEEERQRGNFPDRFSGHQFPNYSSELNVNALLLGDSALYLCASSLVGINEKLFFGSGTQLSVL.

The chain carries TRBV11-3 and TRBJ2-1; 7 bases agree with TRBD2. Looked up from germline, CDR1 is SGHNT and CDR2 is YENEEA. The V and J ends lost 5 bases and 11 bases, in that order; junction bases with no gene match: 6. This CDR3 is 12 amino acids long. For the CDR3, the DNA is TGTGCCAGCAGCCCGCAGCGGGGTAAGCAGTTCTTC. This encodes CASSPQRGKQFF.